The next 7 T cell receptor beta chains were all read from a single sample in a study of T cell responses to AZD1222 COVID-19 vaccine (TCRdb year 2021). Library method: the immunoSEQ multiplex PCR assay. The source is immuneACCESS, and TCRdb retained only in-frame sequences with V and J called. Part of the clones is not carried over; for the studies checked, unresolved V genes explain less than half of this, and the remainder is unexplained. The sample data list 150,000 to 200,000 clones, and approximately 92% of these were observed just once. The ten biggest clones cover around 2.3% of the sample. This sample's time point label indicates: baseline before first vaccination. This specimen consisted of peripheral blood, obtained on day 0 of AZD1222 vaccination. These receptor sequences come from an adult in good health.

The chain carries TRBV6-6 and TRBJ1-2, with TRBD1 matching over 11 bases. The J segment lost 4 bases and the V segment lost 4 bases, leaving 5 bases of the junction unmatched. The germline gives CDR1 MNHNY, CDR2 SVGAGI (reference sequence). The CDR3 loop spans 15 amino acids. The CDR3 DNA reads TGTGCCAGCAGTTCTCGGACAGGGGGCGGCTATGGCTACACCTTC. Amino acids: CASSSRTGGGYGYTF.

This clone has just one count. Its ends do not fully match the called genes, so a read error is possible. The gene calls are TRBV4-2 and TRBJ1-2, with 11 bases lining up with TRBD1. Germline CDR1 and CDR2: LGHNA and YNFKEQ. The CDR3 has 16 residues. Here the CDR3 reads CASSKESGQGVYGYTF. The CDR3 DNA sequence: TGTGCCAGCAGCAAAGAGTCGGGACAGGGGGTTTATGGCTACACCTTC.

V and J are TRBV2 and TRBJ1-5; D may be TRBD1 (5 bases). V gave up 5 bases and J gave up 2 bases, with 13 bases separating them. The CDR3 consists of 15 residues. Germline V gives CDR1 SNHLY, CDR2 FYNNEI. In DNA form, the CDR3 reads TGTGCCAGCAGTTCACAGGTGGGGGGCAATCAGCCCCAGCATTTT. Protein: CASSSQVGGNQPQHF.

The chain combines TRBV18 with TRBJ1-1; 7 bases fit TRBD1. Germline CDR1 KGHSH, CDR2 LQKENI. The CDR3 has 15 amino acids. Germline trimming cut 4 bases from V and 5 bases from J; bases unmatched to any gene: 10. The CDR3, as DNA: TGTGCCAGCTCACAAGACAGGGATTGGAGGACTGAAGCTTTCTTT. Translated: CASSQDRDWRTEAFF. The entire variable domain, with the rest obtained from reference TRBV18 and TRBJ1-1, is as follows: NAGVMQNPRHLVRRRGQEARLRCSPMKGHSHVYWYRQLPEEGLKFMVYLQKENIIDESGMPKERFSAEFPKEGPSILRIQQVVRGDSAAYFCASSQDRDWRTEAFFGQGTRLTVV.

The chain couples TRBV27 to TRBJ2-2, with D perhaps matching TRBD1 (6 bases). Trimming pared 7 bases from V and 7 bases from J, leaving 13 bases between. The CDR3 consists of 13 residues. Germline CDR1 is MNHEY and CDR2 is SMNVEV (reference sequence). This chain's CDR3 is CASMRGIGGELFF. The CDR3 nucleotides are TGTGCCAGCATGAGGGGGATAGGCGGGGAGCTGTTTTTT.

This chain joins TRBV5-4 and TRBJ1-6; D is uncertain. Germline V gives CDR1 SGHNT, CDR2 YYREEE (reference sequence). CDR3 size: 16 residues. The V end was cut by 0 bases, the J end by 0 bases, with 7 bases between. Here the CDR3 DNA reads TGTGCCAGCAGCTTGGCAGCGAGCTCCTATAATTCACCCCTCCACTTT. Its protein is CASSLAASSYNSPLHF.

The CDR3 coding sequence is TGTGCCAGCAGCTTAGGGGTAGGACGGCTTAGCAATCAGCCCCAGCATTTT. Residues: CASSLGVGRLSNQPQHF. This chain uses TRBV7-8 with TRBJ1-5; D unclear. The germline V and J ends were trimmed by 1 base and 0 bases, with 13 bases remaining between them. CDR1 is SGHVS, CDR2 FQNEAQ, per germline. CDR3 length equals 17 residues.